Shown below are 8 T cell receptor beta chains from a single sample sequenced in a study of T cells in Graves' hyperthyroidism and ophthalmopathy. The CDR3 regions of TCR beta were amplified from RNA transcripts. TCR CDR3 regions were first amplified by RT-PCR with HTBI primers. A single record per CDR3 protein comes from TCRdb applying MiXCR to the multiplex PCR reads. The sample lists approximately 300,000 distinct CDR3 sequences; 15% to 20% were seen once. Sequences were obtained from blood. These receptors were obtained from a woman aged 55-75 years with Graves' ophthalmopathy.

This clonotype has only a few counts. The chain joins TRBV14 to TRBJ2-1; 7 bases are shared with TRBD2. Trimming took 5 bases from V and 14 from J; bases not matched to a gene: 12. Germline V gives CDR1 SGHDN, CDR2 FVKESK. CDR3 length equals 13 residues. This chain's CDR3 is CASSSRPGGNEFF. As DNA, the CDR3 is TGTGCCAGCAGCTCCCGCCCGGGAGGTAATGAGTTCTTC.

To note about this clonotype: One end of the junction does not line up with germline, which may come from a read error. The genes are TRBV7-2 and TRBJ2-1; 10 bases align to TRBD1. Per the germline V gene, CDR1 is SGHTA and CDR2 is FQGNSA. There are 15 residues in the CDR3. DNA of the CDR3: TGCGCCAGCCGGGTCGGTGGGACAGGGGTCAATGAGCAGTTCTTC. Translating it yields CASRVGGTGVNEQFF.

The CDR3 reads CASSPAPPVSGGPIHAYEQYF. The DNA for the CDR3 is TGTGCCAGCAGCCCAGCCCCTCCGGTTAGCGGGGGCCCCATCCACGCCTACGAGCAGTACTTC. The chain is built from TRBV7-6 and TRBJ2-7; 9 bases are shared with TRBD2. The CDR3 is 21 residues long. V gave up 5 bases and J gave up 2 bases; unmatched junction bases: 25. Looked up from germline, CDR1 is SGHVS and CDR2 is FNYEAQ.

The V gene is TRBV4-2, the J gene TRBJ2-3, with 13 bases aligning to TRBD2. CDR1 is LGHNA, CDR2 YNFKEQ, per germline. V gave up 0 bases and J gave up 0 bases; unmatched junction bases: 9. The CDR3 is made up of 20 amino acids. This chain's CDR3 is CASSQEAQLAGGPSTDTQYF. Here the CDR3 DNA reads TGTGCCAGCAGCCAAGAGGCCCAACTAGCGGGGGGGCCGAGCACAGATACGCAGTATTTT.

The table lists this clonotype with many counts. The chain uses TRBV7-2 and TRBJ1-6; unclear D gene. This CDR3 is built from 13 residues. CDR1 and CDR2 from the germline V gene are SGHTA and FQGNSA. Trimming took 1 base from V and 13 from J, leaving 11 bases between them. CDR3 DNA: TGTGCCAGCAGCTTAGAGGAAGAGGTGCCCCTCCACTTT. Protein sequence: CASSLEEEVPLHF.

The CDR3 loop reads CASLGGGAGEAFF. The CDR3 DNA reads TGTGCCAGCCTGGGAGGGGGGGCAGGAGAAGCTTTCTTT. This rearrangement joins TRBV6-2 or TRBV6-3 to TRBJ1-1, with a weak D call TRBD1 (6 bases). Trimming removed 8 bases from V and 8 bases from J, with 18 bases in between. CDR3 length equals 13 residues. Germline CDR1 MNHEY, CDR2 SVGEGT.

This chain uses TRBV5-5 with TRBJ1-6; 7 bases agree with TRBD1. J was trimmed by 6 bases and V by 6 bases; bases with no gene match: 3. The CDR3 extends over 13 amino acids. Germline V gene sequence: CDR1 SGHKS, CDR2 YYEKEE (reference sequence). DNA of the CDR3: TGTGCCAGCATGGACAGGCTTAATTCACCCCTCCACTTT. Translated: CASMDRLNSPLHF.

Remarks on this clonotype: A much larger clone differs by one base, so this may be a read error. The CDR3: CASSLLPGTESHSNQPQHF. Written as DNA, the CDR3 is TGTGCCAGTAGTCTTCTACCCGGGACGGAGAGCCATAGCAATCAGCCCCAGCATTTT. The chain carries TRBV19 and TRBJ1-5, with a weak D call TRBD1 (5 bases). Trimming stripped 5 bases from V and 0 bases from J, with 23 bases between. Germline V gene lookup returns CDR1 LNHDA and CDR2 SQIVND (reference sequence). This CDR3 comprises 19 residues.